The 6 T cell receptor beta chains given below trace back to one sample, sequenced in a study of beta chain features in type 1 diabetes. Reverse transcribing all isolated RNA meant expressed TCRB transcripts were sequenced. Libraries were prepared by immunoSEQ multiplex PCR; TCRdb keeps only in-frame clonotypes and omits some of them. The repertoire holds a few hundred thousand clones, with over 11% as singletons. Input material: naive CD4+ T cells from blood. All receptors derive from a young man in good health.

This chain connects TRBV5-6 to TRBJ1-1; a possible D gene is TRBD1 (5 bases). CDR1 and CDR2 from the germline V gene are SGHDT and YYEEEE. Between the trimmed V and J ends, which lost 0 bases and 0 bases, there was a span of 18 bases. This CDR3 has 18 residues. This chain's CDR3 is CASSLDHGRGILNTEAFF. CDR3 sequence (DNA): TGTGCCAGCAGCTTGGACCATGGGAGGGGAATCTTGAACACTGAAGCTTTCTTT.

The chain joins TRBV4-3 to TRBJ2-3; possibly TRBD1 for D (5 bases). CDR1 is LGHNA, CDR2 YSLEER, per germline. Trimming took 4 bases from V and 4 from J, leaving 15 bases between them. CDR3 length: 15 residues. DNA of the CDR3: TGCGCCAGCAGCCGGGGCGGAACCGACCCAGATACGCAGTATTTT. Translation gives CASSRGGTDPDTQYF.

The CDR3 nucleotides read TGTGCCAGCAGCTTGGACAGGGGAGGCCAAGAGACCCAGTACTTC. Translation: CASSLDRGGQETQYF. The chain joins TRBV11-2 to TRBJ2-5; the match to TRBD1 covers 9 bases. This CDR3 has 15 residues. J lost 1 base, V lost 3 bases, and 3 bases had no gene match. Per germline, CDR1 SGHAT and CDR2 FQNNGV.

V is TRBV2 and J is TRBJ2-2, with D hard to call. Looked up from germline, CDR1 is SNHLY and CDR2 is FYNNEI. The CDR3 sequence is 15 residues long. V lost 1 base to trimming and J lost 6 bases, with 12 bases between them. CDR3 sequence reads: CASSEVRQAPGELFF. The CDR3 nucleotides are TGTGCCAGCAGTGAAGTTCGCCAGGCGCCCGGGGAGCTGTTTTTT. Drawing the rest from reference TRBV2 and TRBJ2-2, the complete variable domain is EPEVTQTPSHQVTQMGQEVILRCVPISNHLYFYWYRQILGQKVEFLVSFYNNEISEKSEIFDDQFSVERPDGSNFTLKIRSTKLEDSAMYFCASSEVRQAPGELFFGEGSRLTVL.

Details on this clone: Different DNA sequences within this sample yield the same CDR3. This chain connects TRBV6-5 to TRBJ2-7; 9 bases are a match to TRBD1. Germline V lookup: CDR1 MNHEY, CDR2 SVGAGI. CDR3 length: 13 amino acids. The V and J ends lost 6 bases and 3 bases, in that order; junction bases with no gene match: 3. CDR3 protein: CASSLGQGYEQYF. DNA for the CDR3: TGTGCCAGCAGCCTGGGACAGGGCTACGAGCAGTACTTC.

This clone was seen a single time. The chain uses TRBV9 and TRBJ2-5, with D possibly being TRBD1 (6 bases). The germline CDR1 and CDR2 sequences are SGDLS and YYNGEE. V lost 3 bases to trimming and J lost 3 bases, with 12 bases between them. The CDR3 spans 14 residues. CDR3 sequence reads: CASSAGQIKETQYF. DNA for the CDR3: TGTGCCAGCAGCGCGGGACAAATTAAAGAGACCCAGTACTTC.